Given below is one T cell receptor beta chain in context. CDR3 size: 14 residues. The germline CDR1 and CDR2 sequences are SGHRS and YFSETQ. The ends were cut back, 3 bases at V and 3 bases at J, with 13 bases in the middle. The data derive from a study of blood T cell repertoires in COVID-19. Clones were sequenced by immunoSEQ multiplex PCR, and TCRdb holds only the in-frame ones, with some missing. The data hold 250,000 to 400,000 clones, with about 91% observed a single time. J is TRBJ2-7 and V is TRBV5-1, with a weak D call TRBD1 (6 bases). Sequenced material: peripheral blood. This sequence was found in a young woman with COVID-19, enrolled during active disease. The chain's CDR3 is CASSSRGGDYEQYF. For the CDR3, the DNA is TGCGCCAGCAGCTCCCGTGGGGGCGACTACGAGCAGTACTTC.